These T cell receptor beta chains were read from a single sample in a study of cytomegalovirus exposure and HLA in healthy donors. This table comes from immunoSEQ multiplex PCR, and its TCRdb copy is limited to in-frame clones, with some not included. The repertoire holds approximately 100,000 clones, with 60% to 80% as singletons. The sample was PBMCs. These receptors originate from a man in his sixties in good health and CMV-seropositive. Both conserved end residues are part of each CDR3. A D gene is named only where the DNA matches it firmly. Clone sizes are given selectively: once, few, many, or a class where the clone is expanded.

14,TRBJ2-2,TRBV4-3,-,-,TGCGCCAGCAGCCAAGGGCAGGCGACCGGGGAGCTGTTTTTT,CASSQGQATGELFF
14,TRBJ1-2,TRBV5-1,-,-,TGCGCCAGCAGCCATGTGGAGGGTCTTGGTGGCTACACCTTC,CASSHVEGLGGYTF
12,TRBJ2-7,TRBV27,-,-,TGTGCCAGCTCCGGGGATTCCTACGAGCAGTACTTC,CASSGDSYEQYF
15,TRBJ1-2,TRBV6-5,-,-,TGTGCCAGCAGTTACAACTTTGAGGGCGGCTATGGCTACACCTTC,CASSYNFEGGYGYTF
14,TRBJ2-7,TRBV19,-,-,TGTGCCAGTAGTATAGCCGCCACCCCCTACGAGCAGTACTTC,CASSIAATPYEQYF
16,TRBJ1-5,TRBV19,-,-,TGTGCCAGTTGTAGAATAGGGACTGACTCCAATCAGCCCCAGCATTTT,CASCRIGTDSNQPQHF
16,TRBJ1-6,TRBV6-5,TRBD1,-,TGTGCCAGCAGTTACGACAGGGACCCCTATAATTCACCCCTCCACTTT,CASSYDRDPYNSPLHF
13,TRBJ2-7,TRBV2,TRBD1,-,TGTGCCAGCAGGGGACAGGTGTTGGGGGAGCAGTACTTC,CASRGQVLGEQYF
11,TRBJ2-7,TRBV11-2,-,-,TGTGCCAGCAGCCTCGGAGGCAAGCAGTACTTC,CASSLGGKQYF
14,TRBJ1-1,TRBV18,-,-,TGTGCCAGCTCACAAGGAGTAGGCTTGGAAGAAGCTTTCTTT,CASSQGVGLEEAFF
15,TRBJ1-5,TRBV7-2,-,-,TGTGCCAGCAGCTTAGGAGGGAGCGGGAATCAGCCCCAGCATTTT,CASSLGGSGNQPQHF
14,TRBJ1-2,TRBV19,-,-,TGTGCCAGTAGTACTATAGCCGCGAACTATGGCTACACCTTC,CASSTIAANYGYTF
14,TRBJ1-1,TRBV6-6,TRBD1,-,TGTGCCAGCAGTTACTTGACAGGGGGCACTGAAGCTTTCTTT,CASSYLTGGTEAFF
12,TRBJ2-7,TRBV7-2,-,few,TGTGCCAGCAGCAGGGACAACTACGAGCAGTACTTC,CASSRDNYEQYF
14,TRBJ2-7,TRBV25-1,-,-,TGTGCCAGCAGTGAATATCCCGGACAGAACGAGCAGTACTTC,CASSEYPGQNEQYF
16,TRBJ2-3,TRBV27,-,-,TGTGCCAGCAGCAACCAGCGGCGGGGAGACACAGATACGCAGTATTTT,CASSNQRRGDTDTQYF
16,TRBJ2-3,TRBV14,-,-,TGTGCCAGCAGCCAAGATTTTGGTACGGGGGCAGATACGCAGTATTTT,CASSQDFGTGADTQYF
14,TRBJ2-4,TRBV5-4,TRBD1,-,TGTGCCAGCAGCTTAATGGACAGGGGGAACATTCAGTACTTC,CASSLMDRGNIQYF
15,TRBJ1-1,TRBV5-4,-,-,TGTGCCAGCAGCTTGGATGCGGGCGGATGGGCTGAAGCTTTCTTT,CASSLDAGGWAEAFF
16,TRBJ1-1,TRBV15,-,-,TGTGCCACCAGCAGAGATGTCGACAGGATAAACACTGAAGCTTTCTTT,CATSRDVDRINTEAFF
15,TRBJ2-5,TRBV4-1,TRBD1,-,TGCGCCAGCAGCCAGACAGGGACGTACCAAGAGACCCAGTACTTC,CASSQTGTYQETQYF
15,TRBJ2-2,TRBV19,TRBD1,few,TGTGCCAGTAGTATATGGGACAGGGTCACCGGGGAGCTGTTTTTT,CASSIWDRVTGELFF
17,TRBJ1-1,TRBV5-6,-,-,TGTGCCAGCAGCTTCGGGGACACCCAAAAAATGAACACTGAAGCTTTCTTT,CASSFGDTQKMNTEAFF
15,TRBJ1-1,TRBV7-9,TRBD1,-,TGTGCCAGCAGCTCGGGACAGTTCATGAACACTGAAGCTTTCTTT,CASSSGQFMNTEAFF
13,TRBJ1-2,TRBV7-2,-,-,TGTGCCAGCAGCTTGTCCAGGGTTGCAGGCTACACCTTC,CASSLSRVAGYTF
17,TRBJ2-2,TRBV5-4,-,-,TGTGCCAGCAGTCCCTCTGTGGGGGGGCCGTACACCGGGGAGCTGTTTTTT,CASSPSVGGPYTGELFF
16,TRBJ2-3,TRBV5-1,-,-,TGCGCCAGCAGCTTTTCGACAGGGACTAGCACAGATACGCAGTATTTT,CASSFSTGTSTDTQYF
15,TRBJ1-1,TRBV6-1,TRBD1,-,TGTGCCAGCAGTGATGGGGACAGCGCGAACACTGAAGCTTTCTTT,CASSDGDSANTEAFF
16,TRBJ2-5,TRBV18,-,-,TGTGCCAGCTCACCATTTGAGCGAACCTCCGGAGAGGCCCAGTACTTC,CASSPFERTSGEAQYF
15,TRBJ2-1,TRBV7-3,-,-,TGTGCCAGCAGCTTAATTACGGGGGAGGTCAATGAGCAGTTCTTC,CASSLITGEVNEQFF